This is a list of T cell receptor beta chains from one sample in a study of cytomegalovirus exposure and HLA in healthy donors. The assay was immunoSEQ multiplex PCR, and TCRdb's table has in-frame clones only and misses some. The profile covers some 51,000 clones, with about three quarters appearing a single time and approximately 2.3% taken by the ten largest. Material for sequencing was PBMCs. The receptors shown here come from a female donor in good health and CMV-seronegative. The CDR3 runs from the conserved cysteine through the conserved F or W. Fields, in order: V gene, J gene, CDR3 protein.

>TRBV2|TRBJ2-3
CASSSDGTDTQYF
>TRBV25-1|TRBJ2-3
CASSGSGGNTDTQYF
>TRBV6-5|TRBJ1-6
CASSSTGAWGSPLHF
>TRBV27|TRBJ2-7
CASSPWTSGSYEQYF
>TRBV7-2|TRBJ1-2
CASSLAEYYGYTF
>TRBV27|TRBJ2-1
CASRGQGAGEQFF
>TRBV4-2|TRBJ2-5
CASSQDRGGGLAGGSLGETQYF
>TRBV9|TRBJ2-6
CASSPRTGFGANVLTF
>TRBV28|TRBJ1-2
CASSFGTPSYTF
>TRBV6-5|TRBJ2-1
CASSYQAGASNEQFF
>TRBV10-3|TRBJ1-1
CAISDDFGGRDTEAFF
>TRBV10-3|TRBJ1-2
CAISDARGVYYGYTF
>TRBV7-9|TRBJ1-5
CSSSLTGGRSNQPQHF
>TRBV7-8|TRBJ1-1
CASSLGHPNTEAFF
>TRBV28|TRBJ2-3
CASSPPGQPSTDTQYF
>TRBV2|TRBJ1-5
CASSSGTGGNQPQHF
>TRBV7-3|TRBJ2-6
CASSPHPQQGAAGANVLTF
>TRBV5-1|TRBJ1-2
CASSLGQTMGGYTF
>TRBV7-9|TRBJ2-3
CASSLSGTGGLLSTDTQYF
>TRBV30|TRBJ2-3
CAWGDRGGTDTQYF
>TRBV6-5|TRBJ1-4
CASRTGTGEKLFF
>TRBV18|TRBJ2-7
CASSPLAGSYEQYF
>TRBV19|TRBJ2-7
CASSRGSLPRGSDEQYF
>TRBV7-9|TRBJ2-7
CASSSPLGGSHEQYF
>TRBV2|TRBJ1-2
CASEGLTSYGYTF
>TRBV19|TRBJ2-3
CASRRTGSTDTQYF
>TRBV7-2|TRBJ2-7
CASSRWGLAGGPTEQYF
>TRBV28|-
CASHQRGGLYEQYF
>TRBV18|TRBJ1-2
CASSPEQGGIHGYTF
>TRBV4-1|TRBJ1-2
CASSQDGTGDYGYTF
>TRBV19|TRBJ2-5
CASSATQVETQYF
>TRBV7-2|TRBJ1-5
CASSPTGPRQPQHF
>TRBV5-1|TRBJ1-2
CASNVGGRDYGYTF
>TRBV1|TRBJ1-2
CTSSPTPDRDNYGYTF
>TRBV7-2|-
CASSPGTWTYEQYF
>TRBV6-5|TRBJ2-1
CASNSFRVNEQFF
>TRBV5-6|TRBJ2-5
CASSLEVRGGQETQYF
>TRBV27|TRBJ1-6
CASSRTGLGISPLHF
>TRBV7-9|TRBJ2-2
CASSSGTGGTGELFF